The source of this TCR beta chain is a study of blood T cells in healthy people across ages. Study-wide background: Template switching captured about one barcoded beta molecule per two T cells. Study observations and caveats: CMV status of donors was unknown, possibly confounding expanded clonotype changes.

Per the germline V gene, CDR1 is DFQATT and CDR2 is SNEGSKA (reference sequence). Trimming took off 6 bases at V and 6 bases at J, with 18 bases between the two ends. CDR3 length: 14 residues. Comments on this clonotype: No antigen is known for it.

Primed by a sample-barcoded 5' primer and a J-beta primer mix, a second PCR proceeded for about 6 to 11 cycles. TCRdb analysed the 5' RACE reads with MiXCR anew, one entry per CDR3 protein. The sample lists 700,000 to 950,000 distinct CDR3 sequences, 35% to 45% occurring once. J is TRBJ1-5 and V is TRBV20-1; possible D gene TRBD1, 5 bases. What was sequenced was blood. This TCR derives from a woman in her sixties or seventies in good health. CDR3 in amino acids: CSAVRAGVGQPQHF. The CDR3 DNA reads as TGCAGTGCCGTGAGGGCGGGGGTCGGTCAGCCCCAGCATTTT.